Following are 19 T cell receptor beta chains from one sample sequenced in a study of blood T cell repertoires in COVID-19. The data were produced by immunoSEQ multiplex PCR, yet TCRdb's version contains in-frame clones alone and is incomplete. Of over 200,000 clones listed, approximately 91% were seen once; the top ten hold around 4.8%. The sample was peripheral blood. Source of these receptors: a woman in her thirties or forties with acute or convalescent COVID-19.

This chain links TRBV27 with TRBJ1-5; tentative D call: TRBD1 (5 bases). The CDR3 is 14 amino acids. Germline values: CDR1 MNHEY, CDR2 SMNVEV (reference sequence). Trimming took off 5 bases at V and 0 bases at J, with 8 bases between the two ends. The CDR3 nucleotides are TGTGCCAGCAGTGCCCAGGGTAGCAATCAGCCCCAGCATTTT. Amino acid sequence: CASSAQGSNQPQHF.

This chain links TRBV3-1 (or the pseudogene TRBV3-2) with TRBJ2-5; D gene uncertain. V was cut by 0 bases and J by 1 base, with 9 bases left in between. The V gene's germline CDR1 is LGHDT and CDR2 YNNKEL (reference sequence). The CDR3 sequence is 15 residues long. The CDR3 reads CASSQEARIQETQYF. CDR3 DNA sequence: TGTGCCAGCAGCCAAGAGGCTAGAATCCAAGAGACCCAGTACTTC.

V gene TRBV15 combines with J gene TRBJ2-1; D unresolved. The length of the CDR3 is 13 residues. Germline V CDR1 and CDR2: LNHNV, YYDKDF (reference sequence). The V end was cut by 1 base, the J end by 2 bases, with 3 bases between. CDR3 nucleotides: TGTGCCACCAGCAGAGCGGCCTACAATGAGCAGTTCTTC. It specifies CATSRAAYNEQFF. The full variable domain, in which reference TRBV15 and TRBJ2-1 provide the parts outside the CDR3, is DAMVIQNPRYQVTQFGKPVTLSCSQTLNHNVMYWYQQKSSQAPKLLFHYYDKDFNNEADTPDNFQSRRPNTSFCFLDIRSPGLGDTAMYLCATSRAAYNEQFFGPGTRLTVL.

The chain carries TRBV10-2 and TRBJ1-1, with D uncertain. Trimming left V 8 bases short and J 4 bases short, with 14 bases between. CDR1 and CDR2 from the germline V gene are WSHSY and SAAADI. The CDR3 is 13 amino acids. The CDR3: CASGGYRGTEAFF. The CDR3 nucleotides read TGCGCCAGCGGAGGTTACCGCGGCACTGAAGCTTTCTTT.

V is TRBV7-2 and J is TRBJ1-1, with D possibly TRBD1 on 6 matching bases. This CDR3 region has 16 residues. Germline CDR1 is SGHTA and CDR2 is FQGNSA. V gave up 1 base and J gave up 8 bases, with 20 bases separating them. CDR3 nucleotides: TGTGCCAGCAGCTTAGACCCAGGGGCCGTCCCCCGCGAAGCTTTCTTT. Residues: CASSLDPGAVPREAFF.

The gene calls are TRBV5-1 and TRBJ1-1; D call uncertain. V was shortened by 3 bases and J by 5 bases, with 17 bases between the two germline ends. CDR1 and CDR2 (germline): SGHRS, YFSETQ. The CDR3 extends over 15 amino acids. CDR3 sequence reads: CASSSHAGARTEAFF. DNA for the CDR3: TGCGCCAGCAGCTCCCATGCGGGCGCAAGGACTGAAGCTTTCTTT.

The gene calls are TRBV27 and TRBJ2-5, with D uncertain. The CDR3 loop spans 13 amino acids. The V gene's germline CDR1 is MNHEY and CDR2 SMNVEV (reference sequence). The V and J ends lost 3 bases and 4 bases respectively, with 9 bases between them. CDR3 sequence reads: CASSFAYRETQYF. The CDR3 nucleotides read TGTGCCAGCAGTTTCGCCTACCGAGAGACCCAGTACTTC.

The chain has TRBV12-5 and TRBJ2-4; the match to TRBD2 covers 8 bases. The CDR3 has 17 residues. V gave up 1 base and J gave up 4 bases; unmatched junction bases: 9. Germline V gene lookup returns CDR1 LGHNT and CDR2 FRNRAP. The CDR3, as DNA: TGTGCTAGTGGTTTGGCCCGGGGGGGCCGGGCTAAAAACATTCAGTACTTC. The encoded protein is CASGLARGGRAKNIQYF. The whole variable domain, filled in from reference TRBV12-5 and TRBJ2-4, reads DARVTQTPRHKVTEMGQEVTMRCQPILGHNTVFWYRQTMMQGLELLAYFRNRAPLDDSGMPKDRFSAEMPDATLATLKIQPSEPRDSAVYFCASGLARGGRAKNIQYFGAGTRLSVL.

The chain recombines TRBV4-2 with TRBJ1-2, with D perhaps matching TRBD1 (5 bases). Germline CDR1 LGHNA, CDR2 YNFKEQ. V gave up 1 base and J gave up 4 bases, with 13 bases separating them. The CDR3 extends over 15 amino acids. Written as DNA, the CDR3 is TGTGCCAGCAGCCAAGCTTCTTCAGGGCCCTATGGCTACACCTTC. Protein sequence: CASSQASSGPYGYTF.

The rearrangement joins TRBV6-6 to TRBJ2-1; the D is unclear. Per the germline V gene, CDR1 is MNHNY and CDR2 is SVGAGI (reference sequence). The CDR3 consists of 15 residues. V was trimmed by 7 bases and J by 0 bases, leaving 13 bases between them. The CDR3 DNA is TGTGCCAGCATCCCGGCACAGAGCTCCTACAATGAGCAGTTCTTC. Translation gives CASIPAQSSYNEQFF.

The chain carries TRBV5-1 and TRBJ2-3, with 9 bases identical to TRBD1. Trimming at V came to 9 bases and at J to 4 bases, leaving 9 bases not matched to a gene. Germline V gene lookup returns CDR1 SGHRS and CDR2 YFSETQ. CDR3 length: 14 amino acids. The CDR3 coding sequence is TGCGCCACCTCCTCTGGACAGGGGCCAGATACGCAGTATTTT. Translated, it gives CATSSGQGPDTQYF.

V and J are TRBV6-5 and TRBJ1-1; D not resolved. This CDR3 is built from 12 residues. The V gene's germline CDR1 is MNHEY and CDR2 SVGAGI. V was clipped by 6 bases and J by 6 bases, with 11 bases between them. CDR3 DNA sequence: TGTGCCAGCAGCATGAACGGTCCTGAAGCTTTCTTT. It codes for CASSMNGPEAFF.

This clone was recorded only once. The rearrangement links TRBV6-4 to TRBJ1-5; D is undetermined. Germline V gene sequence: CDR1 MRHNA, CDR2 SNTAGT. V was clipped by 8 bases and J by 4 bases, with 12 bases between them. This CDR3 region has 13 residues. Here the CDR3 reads CASASGQNQPQHF. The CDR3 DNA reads TGTGCCAGCGCTAGTGGCCAAAATCAGCCCCAGCATTTT.

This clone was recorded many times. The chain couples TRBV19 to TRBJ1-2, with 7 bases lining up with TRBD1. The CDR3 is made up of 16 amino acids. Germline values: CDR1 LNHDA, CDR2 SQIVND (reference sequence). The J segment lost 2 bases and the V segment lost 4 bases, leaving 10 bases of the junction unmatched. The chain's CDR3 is CASSNRYQGGNYGYTF. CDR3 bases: TGTGCCAGTAGTAATCGGTATCAGGGGGGAAACTATGGCTACACCTTC.

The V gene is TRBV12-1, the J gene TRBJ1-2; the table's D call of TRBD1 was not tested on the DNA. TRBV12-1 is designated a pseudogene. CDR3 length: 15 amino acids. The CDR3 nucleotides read TGTGCCAGCTTCCTCACAGGGTCCAGGATGGGAGGCTACACCTTC. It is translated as CASFLTGSRMGGYTF.

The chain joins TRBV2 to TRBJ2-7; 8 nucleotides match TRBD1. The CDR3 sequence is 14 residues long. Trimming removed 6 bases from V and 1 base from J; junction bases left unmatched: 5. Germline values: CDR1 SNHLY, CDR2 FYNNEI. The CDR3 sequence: CASRDGQGSYEQYV. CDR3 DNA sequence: TGTGCCAGCAGAGACGGACAGGGATCCTACGAGCAGTACGTC.

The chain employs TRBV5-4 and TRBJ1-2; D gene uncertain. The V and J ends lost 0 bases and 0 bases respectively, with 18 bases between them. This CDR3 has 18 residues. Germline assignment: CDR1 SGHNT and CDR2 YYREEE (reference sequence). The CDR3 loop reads CASSLVAGTLNTNYGYTF. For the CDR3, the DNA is TGTGCCAGCAGCTTGGTGGCGGGAACACTTAACACTAACTATGGCTACACCTTC.

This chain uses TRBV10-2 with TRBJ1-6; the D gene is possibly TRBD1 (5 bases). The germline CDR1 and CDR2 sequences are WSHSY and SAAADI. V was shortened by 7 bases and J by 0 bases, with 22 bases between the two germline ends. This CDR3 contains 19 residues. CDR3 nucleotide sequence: TGCGCCAGCAAAAGTGGGGGAGGCGTTCACCTCTCCTATAATTCACCCCTCCACTTT. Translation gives CASKSGGGVHLSYNSPLHF.

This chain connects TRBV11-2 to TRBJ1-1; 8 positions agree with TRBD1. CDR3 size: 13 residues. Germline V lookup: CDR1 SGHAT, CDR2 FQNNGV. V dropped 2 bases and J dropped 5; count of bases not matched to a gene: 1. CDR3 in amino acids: CASSLYRGTEAFF. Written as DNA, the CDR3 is TGTGCCAGCAGCTTATACAGGGGGACTGAAGCTTTCTTT.